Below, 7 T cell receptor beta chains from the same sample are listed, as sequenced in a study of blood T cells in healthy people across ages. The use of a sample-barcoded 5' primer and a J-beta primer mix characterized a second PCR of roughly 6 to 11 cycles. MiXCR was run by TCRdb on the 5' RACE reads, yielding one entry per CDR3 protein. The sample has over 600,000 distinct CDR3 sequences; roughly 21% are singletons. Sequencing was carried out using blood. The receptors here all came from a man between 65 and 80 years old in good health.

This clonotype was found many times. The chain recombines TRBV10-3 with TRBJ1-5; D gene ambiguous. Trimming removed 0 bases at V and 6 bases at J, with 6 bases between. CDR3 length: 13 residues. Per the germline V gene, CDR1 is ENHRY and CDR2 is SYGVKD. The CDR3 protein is CAISESVSQPQHF. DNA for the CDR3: TGTGCCATCAGTGAGTCGGTCTCTCAGCCCCAGCATTTT.

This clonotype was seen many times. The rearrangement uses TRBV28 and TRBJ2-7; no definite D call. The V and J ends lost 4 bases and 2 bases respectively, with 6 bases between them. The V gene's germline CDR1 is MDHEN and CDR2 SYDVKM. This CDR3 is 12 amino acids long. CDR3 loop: CASSSNPYEQYF. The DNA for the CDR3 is TGTGCCAGCAGTTCGAACCCCTACGAGCAGTACTTC.

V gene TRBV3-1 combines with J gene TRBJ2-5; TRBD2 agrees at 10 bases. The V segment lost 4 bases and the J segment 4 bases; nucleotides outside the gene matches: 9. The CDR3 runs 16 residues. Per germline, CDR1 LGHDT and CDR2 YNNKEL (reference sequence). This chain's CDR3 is CASSLLGLAKRETQYF. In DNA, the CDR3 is TGTGCCAGCAGCCTCTTGGGACTAGCGAAACGAGAGACCCAGTACTTC.

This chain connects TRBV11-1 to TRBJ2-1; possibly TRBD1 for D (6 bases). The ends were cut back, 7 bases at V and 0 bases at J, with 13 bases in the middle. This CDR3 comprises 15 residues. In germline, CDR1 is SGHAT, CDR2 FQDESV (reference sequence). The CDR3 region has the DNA TGTGCCAGCACGCCAACAGGGTCCTCCTACAATGAGCAGTTCTTC. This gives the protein CASTPTGSSYNEQFF.

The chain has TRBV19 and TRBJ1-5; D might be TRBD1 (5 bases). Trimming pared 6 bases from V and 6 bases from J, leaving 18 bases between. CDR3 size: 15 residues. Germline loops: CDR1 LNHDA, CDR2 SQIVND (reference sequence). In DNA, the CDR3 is TGTGCCAGTAGGAGGTTTTCCGGGGACGGTCAGCCCCAGCATTTT. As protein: CASRRFSGDGQPQHF. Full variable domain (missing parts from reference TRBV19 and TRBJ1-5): DGGITQSPKYLFRKEGQNVTLSCEQNLNHDAMYWYRQDPGQGLRLIYYSQIVNDFQKGDIAEGYSVSREKKESFPLTVTSAQKNPTAFYLCASRRFSGDGQPQHFGDGTRLSIL.

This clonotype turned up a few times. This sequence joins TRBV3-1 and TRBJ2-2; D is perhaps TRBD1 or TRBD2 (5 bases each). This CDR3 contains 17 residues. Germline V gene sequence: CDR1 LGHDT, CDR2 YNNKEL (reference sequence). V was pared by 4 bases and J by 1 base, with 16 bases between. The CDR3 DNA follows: TGTGCCAGCAGCCTAAGGGGCCGGGGCCGGAACACCGGGGAGCTGTTTTTT. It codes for CASSLRGRGRNTGELFF.

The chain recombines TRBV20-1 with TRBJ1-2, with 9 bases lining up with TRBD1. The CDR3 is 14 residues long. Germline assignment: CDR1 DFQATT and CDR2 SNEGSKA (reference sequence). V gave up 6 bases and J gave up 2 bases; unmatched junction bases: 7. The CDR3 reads CSATGTGLNYGYTF. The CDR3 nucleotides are TGCAGTGCGACGGGGACAGGGTTGAACTATGGCTACACCTTC.